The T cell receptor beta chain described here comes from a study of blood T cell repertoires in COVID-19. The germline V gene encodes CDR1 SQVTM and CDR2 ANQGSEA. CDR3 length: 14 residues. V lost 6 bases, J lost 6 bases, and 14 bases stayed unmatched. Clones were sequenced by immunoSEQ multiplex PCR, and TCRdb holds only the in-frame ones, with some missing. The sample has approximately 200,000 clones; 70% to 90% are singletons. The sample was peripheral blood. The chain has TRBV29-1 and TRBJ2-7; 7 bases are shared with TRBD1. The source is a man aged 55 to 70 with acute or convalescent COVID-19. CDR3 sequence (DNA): TGCAGCGTATCCCCCGGGACAGCCACGGGCGAGCAGTACTTC. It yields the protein CSVSPGTATGEQYF.